This TCR beta chain was sequenced in a study of blood T cell repertoires in COVID-19. Study at large: COVID-19 samples, acute and convalescent, were from the United States, Italy and Spain. The cDNA or gDNA used as material had been derived from T cells, B-cell-depleted T cells, or PBMCs.

Authors' methods: Amplifying reference gene primers gave estimates of nucleated cell counts. Generated by immunoSEQ multiplex PCR, the TCRdb table keeps only in-frame clones and is missing some. V and J calls and clone size come straight from that table; D and trimming were deduced from the DNA. There are about 35,000 clones in the sample; approximately 90% occur only once, and 2% to 2.5% lies in the top ten. Germline V gives CDR1 MNHEY, CDR2 SVGAGI. The CDR3 is 13 amino acids. The V end lost 4 bases, the J end lost 5 bases, and 11 bases lay between the germline ends. Material for sequencing was peripheral blood. The TCR sequence derives from a man aged 50 or older with active COVID-19. The chain recombines TRBV6-5 with TRBJ1-2; maybe TRBD1 (6 bases). The CDR3 sequence: CASSWTADYGYTF. The CDR3 nucleotides read TGTGCCAGCAGTTGGACAGCTGATTATGGCTACACCTTC.